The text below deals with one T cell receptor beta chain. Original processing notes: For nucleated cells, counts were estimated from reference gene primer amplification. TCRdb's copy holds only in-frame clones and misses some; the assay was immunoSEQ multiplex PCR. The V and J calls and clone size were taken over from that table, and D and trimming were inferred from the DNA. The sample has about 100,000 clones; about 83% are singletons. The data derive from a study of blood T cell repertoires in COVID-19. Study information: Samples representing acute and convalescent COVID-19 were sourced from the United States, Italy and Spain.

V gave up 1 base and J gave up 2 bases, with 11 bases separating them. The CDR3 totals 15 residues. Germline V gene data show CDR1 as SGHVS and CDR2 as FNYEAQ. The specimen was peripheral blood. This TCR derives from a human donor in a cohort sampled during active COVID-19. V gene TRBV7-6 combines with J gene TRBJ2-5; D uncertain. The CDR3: CASSLVWAQQETQYF. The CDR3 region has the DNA TGTGCCAGCAGCTTAGTGTGGGCCCAGCAAGAGACCCAGTACTTC.